The clone carrying this T cell receptor beta chain was observed at least ten times. Antigen unknown. The data were taken from a study of T cell repertoires in cytomegalovirus infection. The study, taken as a whole, reports: Clonotypes of TCR beta that were HLA-C-restricted and CMV-specific dominated the ex vivo response. Cumulative frequency (of public TCR beta family members) identified carriers of CMV plus the relevant HLA.

Germline-derived CDR1 and CDR2 are MNHNY and SVGAGI (reference sequence). The CDR3 consists of 16 residues. The V segment lost 1 base and the J segment 5 bases; nucleotides outside the gene matches: 6. TCRdb ran MiXCR on the reads and lists one entry per CDR3 protein. Among about 300,000 distinct CDR3 sequences listed, around 10% were seen once. The clonotype comes from a human donor in good health (CMV status not recorded). Some clones in this sample may be carry-over from other donors' samples. Source material: PBMCs. This chain connects TRBV6-6 to TRBJ2-1; 9 bases are shared with TRBD2. For the CDR3, the DNA is TGTGCCAGCAGTTACTTGTCGGGACTAGCAAACAATGAGCAGTTCTTC. It translates to CASSYLSGLANNEQFF.